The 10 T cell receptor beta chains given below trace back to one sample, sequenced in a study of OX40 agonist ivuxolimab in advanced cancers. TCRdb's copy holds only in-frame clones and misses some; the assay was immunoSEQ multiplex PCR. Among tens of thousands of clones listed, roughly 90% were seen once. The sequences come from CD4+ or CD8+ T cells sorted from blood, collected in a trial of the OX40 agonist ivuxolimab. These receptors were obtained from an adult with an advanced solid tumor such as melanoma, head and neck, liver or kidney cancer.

The CDR3 nucleotides are TGTGCCAGCTCACCACCGACCGTACAGACCCAGTACTTC. It translates to CASSPPTVQTQYF. The J gene is TRBJ2-5, the V gene TRBV18, with D hard to call. The CDR3 runs to 13 residues. Trimming took off 0 bases at V and 6 bases at J, with 8 bases between the two ends. Germline CDR1 is KGHSH and CDR2 is LQKENI.

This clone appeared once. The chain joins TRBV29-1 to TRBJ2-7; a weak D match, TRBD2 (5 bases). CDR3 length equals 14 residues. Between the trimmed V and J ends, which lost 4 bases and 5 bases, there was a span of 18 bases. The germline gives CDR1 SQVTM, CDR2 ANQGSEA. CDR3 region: CSVVTTREGDEQYF. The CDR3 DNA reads TGCAGCGTTGTAACGACCCGTGAGGGCGACGAGCAGTACTTC.

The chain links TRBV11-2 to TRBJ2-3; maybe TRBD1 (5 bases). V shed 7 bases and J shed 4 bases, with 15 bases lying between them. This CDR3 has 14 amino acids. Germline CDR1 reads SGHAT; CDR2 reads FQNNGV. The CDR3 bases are TGTGCCAGCATCAAGGGGATTGGGGCAGATACGCAGTATTTT. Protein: CASIKGIGADTQYF.

CDR3 protein: CASSWDRGGDYEQYF. The CDR3 DNA follows: TGCGCCAGCAGCTGGGACAGGGGTGGGGACTACGAGCAGTACTTC. This chain uses TRBV5-1 with TRBJ2-7; 10 bases map to TRBD1. V was clipped by 3 bases and J by 3 bases; unmatched bases: 6. The CDR3 loop spans 15 amino acids. Germline CDR1 and CDR2: SGHRS and YFSETQ. The full variable domain, its missing parts supplied by reference TRBV5-1 and TRBJ2-7, is KAGVTQTPRYLIKTRGQQVTLSCSPISGHRSVSWYQQTPGQGLQFLFEYFSETQRNKGNFPGRFSGRQFSNSRSEMNVSTLELGDSALYLCASSWDRGGDYEQYFGPGTRLTVT.

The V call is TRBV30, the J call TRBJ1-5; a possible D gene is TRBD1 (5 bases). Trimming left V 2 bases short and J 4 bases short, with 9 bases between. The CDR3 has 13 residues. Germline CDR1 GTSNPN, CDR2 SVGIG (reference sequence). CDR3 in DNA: TGTGCCTGGAGTCCTCAGGGAAATCAGCCCCAGCATTTT. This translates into CAWSPQGNQPQHF.

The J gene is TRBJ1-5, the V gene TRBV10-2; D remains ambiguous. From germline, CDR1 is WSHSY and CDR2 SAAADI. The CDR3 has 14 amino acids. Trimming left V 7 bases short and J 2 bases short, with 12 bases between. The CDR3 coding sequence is TGCGCCAGCACCACACTGAGTGGCAATCAGCCCCAGCATTTT. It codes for CASTTLSGNQPQHF.

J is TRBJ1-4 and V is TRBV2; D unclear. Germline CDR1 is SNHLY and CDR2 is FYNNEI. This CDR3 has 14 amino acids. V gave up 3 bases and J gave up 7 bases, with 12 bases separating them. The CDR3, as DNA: TGTGCCAGCAGTGATCTCTTTAAAGGTGAAAAACTGTTTTTT. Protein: CASSDLFKGEKLFF.

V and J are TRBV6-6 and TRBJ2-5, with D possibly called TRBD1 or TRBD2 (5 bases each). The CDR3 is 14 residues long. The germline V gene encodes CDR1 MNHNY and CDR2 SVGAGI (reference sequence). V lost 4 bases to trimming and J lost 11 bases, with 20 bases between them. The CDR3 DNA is TGTGCCAGCAGTTCCGGGACCGCGGTAGGAGAGCAGTACTTC. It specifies CASSSGTAVGEQYF.

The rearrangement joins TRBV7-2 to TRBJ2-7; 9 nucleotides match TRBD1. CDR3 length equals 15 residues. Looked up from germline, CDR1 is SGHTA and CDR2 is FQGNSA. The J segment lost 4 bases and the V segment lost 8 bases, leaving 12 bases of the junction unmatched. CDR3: CASAREGTGKYEQYF. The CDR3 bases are TGTGCCAGCGCTAGGGAAGGGACAGGGAAATACGAGCAGTACTTC.

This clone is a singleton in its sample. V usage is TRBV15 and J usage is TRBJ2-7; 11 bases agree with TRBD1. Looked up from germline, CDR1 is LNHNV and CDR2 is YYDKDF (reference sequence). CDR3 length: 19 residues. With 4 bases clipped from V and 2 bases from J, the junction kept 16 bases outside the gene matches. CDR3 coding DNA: TGTGCCACCAGCACCCAACGGGGGGGCCCGGGACAGGGGGCCTACGAGCAGTACTTC. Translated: CATSTQRGGPGQGAYEQYF.